This T cell receptor (beta chain) was observed in a study of CD8+ T cells in alopecia areata. Broader study findings: Alphabeta T cells residing in normal skin are also sequenced in scalp samples. Higher clonality was seen in lesional scalp than in normal scalp, especially in alopecia totalis/universalis. With patients, TCR sharing proved less clear than in mice, a difference possibly related to HLA.

This clone showed up just a few times. Its antigen remains unknown. Deletions cut 5 bases from V and 7 bases from J, with 9 bases between. The length of the CDR3 is 12 residues. Germline V lookup: CDR1 SGHTA, CDR2 FQGNSA. Extracted RNA was reverse transcribed, and the resulting cDNA served as sequencing template. The protocol was immunoSEQ multiplex PCR, while the TCRdb copy is restricted to in-frame clones and leaves out a portion. The sample contains about 150,000 clones, around 54% of which appear only once. Isolation of CD4+ and CD8+ T cells from PBMCs was achieved by sorting. The chain has TRBV7-2 and TRBJ1-5, with D hard to call. This TCR derives from a human donor in good health. Sequenced sample: CD4+ T cells sorted from blood. CDR3 sequence reads: CASSRERQPQHF. In nucleotides, the CDR3 is TGTGCCAGCAGCCGGGAACGACAGCCCCAGCATTTT.